These 25 T cell receptor beta chains came from one sample sequenced in a study of CD8 T cells in ankylosing spondylitis. Study-wide findings and caveats: Eight highly homologous variants formed a TCR beta motif that appeared characteristic of ankylosing spondylitis blood.

TCRdb fed the 5' RACE reads into MiXCR, producing one record per CDR3 protein. The sample lists about 800,000 distinct CDR3 sequences, 10% to 15% occurring once. No antigens are known for them. Sequenced sample: blood, either unsorted or a sorted T cell fraction (not recorded which). All receptors come from a male donor with ankylosing spondylitis.

The chain recombines TRBV20-1 with TRBJ2-5; D unclear. The V and J ends lost 5 bases and 1 base respectively, with 14 bases between them. Germline CDR1 DFQATT, CDR2 SNEGSKA (reference sequence). The CDR3 totals 14 residues. Written as DNA, the CDR3 is TGCAGTGCTCTTAAGCAGGCGGTCCAAGAGACCCAGTACTTC. Amino acids: CSALKQAVQETQYF.

The chain combines TRBV20-1 with TRBJ2-2; TRBD2 is a possible D gene (6 bases). CDR3 length: 17 residues. Germline-derived CDR1 and CDR2 are DFQATT and SNEGSKA (reference sequence). V shed 3 bases and J shed 6 bases, with 23 bases lying between them. This CDR3 is CSARDGRQGIRSGELFF. CDR3 in DNA: TGCAGTGCTAGGGATGGGAGGCAGGGAATAAGGTCCGGGGAGCTGTTTTTT.

This clonotype came up many times. The chain is built from TRBV29-1 and TRBJ2-5; no firm D call. This CDR3 region has 12 residues. Trimming stripped 6 bases from V and 5 bases from J, with 13 bases between. Germline assignment: CDR1 SQVTM and CDR2 ANQGSEA. The CDR3: CSVARSTETQYF. The CDR3 nucleotides are TGCAGCGTGGCCCGGAGCACGGAGACCCAGTACTTC.

This clonotype has a count of ten or more. This chain links TRBV10-3 with TRBJ1-4; D unclear. CDR1 and CDR2 from the germline V gene are ENHRY and SYGVKD. Deletions cut 8 bases from V and 3 bases from J, with 10 bases between. This CDR3 region has 13 residues. The CDR3 is CAIGRGANEKLFF. The DNA for the CDR3 is TGTGCCATCGGACGCGGGGCTAATGAAAAACTGTTTTTT.

V and J are TRBV27 and TRBJ1-1; D is unresolved. CDR1 is MNHEY, CDR2 SMNVEV, per germline (reference sequence). Trimming took 2 bases from V and 0 from J, leaving 16 bases between them. The CDR3 sequence is 17 residues long. CDR3 coding DNA: TGTGCCAGCAGTTTACACGGGATTCTAAACATGAACACTGAAGCTTTCTTT. This codes for CASSLHGILNMNTEAFF.

The chain uses TRBV20-1 and TRBJ1-6, with a tentative D call TRBD1 (5 bases). This CDR3 is 14 amino acids long. Germline V lookup: CDR1 DFQATT, CDR2 SNEGSKA (reference sequence). V shed 5 bases and J shed 9 bases, with 17 bases lying between them. The CDR3 sequence: CSAAQSAGSSPLHF. The CDR3 coding sequence is TGCAGTGCTGCCCAATCAGCAGGGAGTTCACCCCTCCACTTT.

The sample holds many counts of this clonotype. The chain is built from TRBV29-1 and TRBJ2-7, with TRBD2 identical over 12 bases. The V gene end was trimmed by 7 bases and the J gene end by 6 bases; junction bases not matched to a gene: 7. CDR1 and CDR2 from the germline V gene are SQVTM and ANQGSEA. The CDR3 is made up of 13 amino acids. The CDR3 DNA reads as TGCAGCGCCTTACTAGCGGGAGGAGGCGAGCAGTACTTC. Residues: CSALLAGGGEQYF.

This clonotype has only a few counts. V usage is TRBV18 and J usage is TRBJ1-5; TRBD1 might be the D (6 bases). The CDR3 contains 15 residues. Deletions cut 6 bases from V and 0 bases from J, with 12 bases between. CDR1 is KGHSH and CDR2 is LQKENI in the germline V gene. CDR3 in DNA: TGTGCCAGCTCCCCAGGGGCGTATAGCAATCAGCCCCAGCATTTT. This codes for CASSPGAYSNQPQHF.

This clonotype was seen more than once but under ten times. The junction differs from germline at one of its ends, possibly a read error. The chain links TRBV6-2 or TRBV6-3 to TRBJ2-7; 7 bases are a match to TRBD1. The length of the CDR3 is 14 residues. Germline CDR1 is MNHEY and CDR2 is SVGEGT. The CDR3 region is CASSPNIIGTASSF. The CDR3 nucleotides are TGTGCCAGCAGCCCTAACATAATCGGGACAGCCAGTAGCTTC.

The J gene is TRBJ2-1, the V gene TRBV12-3 or TRBV12-4; D is perhaps TRBD2 (6 bases). Trimming left V 6 bases short and J 9 bases short, with 12 bases between. This CDR3 has 12 amino acids. CDR3 nucleotides: TGTGCCAGCAGGACAGATAGCGGTGAGCAGTTCTTC. It codes for CASRTDSGEQFF.

The table lists this clonotype with a few counts. This chain connects TRBV18 to TRBJ2-7; perhaps TRBD2 as D (6 bases). Germline loops: CDR1 KGHSH, CDR2 LQKENI. Trimming left V 3 bases short and J 5 bases short, with 17 bases between. The CDR3 is 15 residues long. The CDR3 DNA reads as TGTGCCAGCTCACCTGGGACTTTCTCTCAGGACGAGCAGTACTTC. It is translated as CASSPGTFSQDEQYF.

This clonotype was detected a few times. The V call is TRBV9, the J call TRBJ1-1, with 9 nucleotides matching TRBD1. CDR1 and CDR2 (germline): SGDLS, YYNGEE. The CDR3 length is 13 residues. V trimming: 2 bases; J trimming: 10 bases; junction bases outside the gene matches: 6. CDR3: CASSVRDRESAFF. The CDR3 DNA reads as TGTGCCAGCAGCGTCCGGGACAGGGAGTCAGCTTTCTTT.

This clonotype was seen at least ten times. The chain carries TRBV6-1 and TRBJ1-2; 11 bases are shared with TRBD1. Unmatched junction bases numbered 9, after V lost 7 bases and J lost 8 bases. The CDR3 runs to 14 residues. Germline loops: CDR1 MNHNS, CDR2 SASEGT. CDR3 sequence reads: CASTMGQGVHGYTF. The CDR3 DNA sequence: TGTGCCAGCACCATGGGACAGGGGGTTCACGGCTACACCTTC.

This clonotype came up a few times. The chain has TRBV7-2 and TRBJ2-5; D possibly corresponds to TRBD2 (5 bases). Per germline, CDR1 SGHTA and CDR2 FQGNSA. The V end was cut by 5 bases, the J end by 5 bases, with 15 bases between. This CDR3 is built from 14 residues. This chain's CDR3 is CASSTMRAGETQYF. DNA for the CDR3: TGTGCCAGCAGCACCATGAGGGCCGGGGAGACCCAGTACTTC.

This clonotype appeared a few times. V is TRBV20-1 and J is TRBJ1-1; 8 bases are a match to TRBD1. This CDR3 has 13 amino acids. V gave up 4 bases and J gave up 3 bases; unmatched junction bases: 4. CDR1 is DFQATT and CDR2 is SNEGSKA in the germline V gene (reference sequence). This CDR3 reads CSATDRGYTEAFF. CDR3 DNA: TGCAGTGCTACCGACAGGGGATACACTGAAGCTTTCTTT.

This clonotype was counted a few times. The chain uses TRBV20-1 and TRBJ1-6, with D hard to call. V lost 3 bases to trimming and J lost 8 bases, with 14 bases between them. The CDR3 extends over 14 amino acids. CDR1 DFQATT and CDR2 SNEGSKA come from the germline V gene (reference sequence). CDR3 loop: CSASSDRAHSPLHF. The CDR3 nucleotides are TGCAGTGCTAGTTCTGATAGGGCTCATTCACCCCTCCACTTT.

This clonotype was seen more than once but under ten times. V gene TRBV6-5 combines with J gene TRBJ1-6; D not resolved. Germline assignment: CDR1 MNHEY and CDR2 SVGAGI. Trimming removed 0 bases from V and 0 bases from J, with 6 bases in between. This CDR3 has 16 amino acids. Here the CDR3 DNA reads TGTGCCAGCAGTTACTCGGGTGTCTCCTATAATTCACCCCTCCACTTT. This encodes CASSYSGVSYNSPLHF.

There are a few counts of this clonotype. The V call is TRBV7-9, the J call TRBJ2-2; TRBD1 aligns across 9 bases. The trim removed 8 bases at V and 6 bases at J, leaving 13 bases unmatched. Germline assignment: CDR1 SEHNR and CDR2 FQNEAQ (reference sequence). This CDR3 region has 16 residues. Here the CDR3 DNA reads TGTGCCAGCCGCCCGGGGGACAGGGCGAATCCCGGGGAGCTGTTTTTT. It is translated as CASRPGDRANPGELFF. Variable domain in full (rest from reference TRBV7-9 and TRBJ2-2): DTGVSQNPRHKITKRGQNVTFRCDPISEHNRLYWYRQTLGQGPEFLTYFQNEAQLEKSRLLSDRFSAERPKGSFSTLEIQRTEQGDSAMYLCASRPGDRANPGELFFGEGSRLTVL.

The CDR3 region has the DNA TGCGCCAGCAGTGCGGAAGATGAAGCTTTCTTT. Translating it yields CASSAEDEAFF. The chain couples TRBV10-1 to TRBJ1-1; D is unclear. Germline CDR1 and CDR2: WNHNN and SYGVQD (reference sequence). The V end was cut by 4 bases, the J end by 7 bases, with 7 bases between. The CDR3 has 11 residues.

Only a few counts were recorded for this clonotype. The rearrangement joins TRBV6-1 to TRBJ2-1, with TRBD2 matching 12 bases. CDR1 and CDR2 (germline): MNHNS, SASEGT. J gave up 5 bases and V 7 bases, and 6 bases lay outside the gene matches. This CDR3 has 15 amino acids. The CDR3 DNA reads as TGTGCCAGCATGTCGGGACTAGCGGGTGACAATGAGCAGTTCTTC. It is translated as CASMSGLAGDNEQFF.

The V and J genes are TRBV12-3 or TRBV12-4 and TRBJ2-5, with D uncertain. The V and J ends lost 6 bases and 0 bases respectively, with 8 bases between them. The CDR3 length is 13 residues. Here the CDR3 reads CASSGEDQETQYF. The DNA for the CDR3 is TGTGCCAGCAGCGGAGAAGACCAAGAGACCCAGTACTTC.

The chain is built from TRBV6-1 and TRBJ2-5; D not certain. Germline loops: CDR1 MNHNS, CDR2 SASEGT. V lost 5 bases and J lost 1, with 8 bases in between. The CDR3 is 13 amino acids. DNA of the CDR3: TGTGCCAGCAGTCCCTGGGGCCAAGAGACCCAGTACTTC. Translating it yields CASSPWGQETQYF.

The chain employs TRBV4-3 and TRBJ2-5; the match to TRBD2 covers 9 bases. Germline-derived CDR1 and CDR2 are LGHNA and YSLEER. V lost 1 base, J lost 5 bases, and 5 bases stayed unmatched. The CDR3 has 15 amino acids. The CDR3 is CASSQGRLAGETQYF. As DNA, the CDR3 is TGCGCCAGCAGCCAAGGGAGGCTAGCGGGGGAGACCCAGTACTTC.

The chain joins TRBV7-2 to TRBJ2-1; maybe TRBD1 (5 bases). Germline V gene data show CDR1 as SGHTA and CDR2 as FQGNSA. This CDR3 comprises 15 residues. V was cut by 5 bases and J by 2 bases, with 13 bases left in between. CDR3 amino acids: CASSMVAGPYNEQFF. CDR3 DNA sequence: TGTGCCAGCAGCATGGTTGCAGGGCCCTACAATGAGCAGTTCTTC.

This clonotype occurred a few times. This chain joins TRBV20-1 and TRBJ2-5; the match to TRBD2 covers 13 bases. Unmatched junction bases numbered 11, after V lost 1 base and J lost 9 bases. The CDR3 totals 16 residues. The germline gives CDR1 DFQATT, CDR2 SNEGSKA (reference sequence). The CDR3 protein is CSARVSGLAGRGAQYF. Written as DNA, the CDR3 is TGCAGTGCTAGAGTTTCGGGACTAGCGGGAAGGGGGGCCCAGTACTTC.